This T cell receptor (beta chain) came from a study of shared clonotypes between healthy human individuals. Produced via immunoSEQ multiplex PCR; TCRdb's table is partial and in-frame only. The sample comprises around 990,000 clones, around three quarters of which are singletons, and roughly 0.82% rests with the top ten. CDR1 SGHTA and CDR2 FQGTGA come from the germline V gene. This CDR3 contains 13 residues. V was cut by 1 base and J by 4 bases, with 7 bases left in between. This chain uses TRBV7-3 with TRBJ1-1; D is unclear. This receptor was obtained from a man aged 18 to 29 in good health. Some clones in this sample may be carry-over from other donors' samples. Sequences were obtained from memory CD4+ T cells from PBMCs. The subset is: CD45RA-negative fraction. CDR3 in amino acids: CASSLNHPTEAFF. The CDR3, as DNA: TGTGCCAGCAGCTTAAATCATCCCACTGAAGCTTTCTTT.